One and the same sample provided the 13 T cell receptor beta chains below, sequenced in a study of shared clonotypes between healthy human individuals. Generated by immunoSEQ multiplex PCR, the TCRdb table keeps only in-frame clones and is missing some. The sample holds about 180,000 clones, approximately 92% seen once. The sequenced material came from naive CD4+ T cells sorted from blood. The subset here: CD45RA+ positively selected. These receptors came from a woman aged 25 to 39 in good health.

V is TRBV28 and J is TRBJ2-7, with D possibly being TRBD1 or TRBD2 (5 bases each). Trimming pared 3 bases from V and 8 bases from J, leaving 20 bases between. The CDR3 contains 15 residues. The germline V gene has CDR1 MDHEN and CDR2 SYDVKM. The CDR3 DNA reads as TGTGCCAGCAGTTTCCCGTGGGGGTCGCAACAAAAGCAGTACTTC. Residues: CASSFPWGSQQKQYF. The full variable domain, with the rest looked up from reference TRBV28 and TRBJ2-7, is DVKVTQSSRYLVKRTGEKVFLECVQDMDHENMFWYRQDPGLGLRLIYFSYDVKMKEKGDIPEGYSVSREKKERFSLILESASTNQTSMYLCASSFPWGSQQKQYFGPGTRLTVT.

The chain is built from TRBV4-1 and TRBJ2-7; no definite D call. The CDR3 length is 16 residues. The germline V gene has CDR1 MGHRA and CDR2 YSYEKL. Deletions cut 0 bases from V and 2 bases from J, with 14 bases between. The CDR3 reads CASSQDVVRVTYEQYF. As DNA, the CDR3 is TGCGCCAGCAGCCAAGATGTGGTTCGTGTGACCTACGAGCAGTACTTC.

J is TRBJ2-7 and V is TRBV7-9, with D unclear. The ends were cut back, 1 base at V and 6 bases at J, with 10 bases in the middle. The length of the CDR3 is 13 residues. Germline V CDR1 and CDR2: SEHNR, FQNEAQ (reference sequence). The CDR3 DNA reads TGTGCCAGCAGCTTAGTATTAGTCTCCGAGCAGTACTTC. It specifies CASSLVLVSEQYF.

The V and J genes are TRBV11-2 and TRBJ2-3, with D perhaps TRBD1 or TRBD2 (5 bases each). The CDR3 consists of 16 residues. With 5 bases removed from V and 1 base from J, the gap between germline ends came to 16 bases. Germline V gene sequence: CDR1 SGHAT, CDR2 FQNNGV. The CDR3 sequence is CASSLAGTGRTDTQYF. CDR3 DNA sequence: TGTGCCAGCAGCCTAGCAGGTACGGGGCGCACAGATACGCAGTATTTT. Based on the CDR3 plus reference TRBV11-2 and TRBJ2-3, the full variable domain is EAGVAQSPRYKIIEKRQSVAFWCNPISGHATLYWYQQILGQGPKLLIQFQNNGVVDDSQLPKDRFSAERLKGVDSTLKIQPAKLEDSAVYLCASSLAGTGRTDTQYFGPGTRLTVL.

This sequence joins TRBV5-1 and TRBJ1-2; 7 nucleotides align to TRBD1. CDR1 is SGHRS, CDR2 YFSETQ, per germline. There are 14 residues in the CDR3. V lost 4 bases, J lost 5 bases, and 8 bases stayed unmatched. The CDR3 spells CASSTQGSNYGYTF. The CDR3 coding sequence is TGCGCCAGCAGCACACAGGGGTCCAATTATGGCTACACCTTC.

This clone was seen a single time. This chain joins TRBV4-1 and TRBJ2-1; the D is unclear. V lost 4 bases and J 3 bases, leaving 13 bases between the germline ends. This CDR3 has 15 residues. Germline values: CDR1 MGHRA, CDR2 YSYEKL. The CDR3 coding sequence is TGCGCCAGCAGCCCTGTGGGCCAACGCTACAATGAGCAGTTCTTC. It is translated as CASSPVGQRYNEQFF.

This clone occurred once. DNA of the CDR3: TGTGCCAGCAGCTCCGCCGGGACAGGGATCTATGGCTACACCTTC. It translates to CASSSAGTGIYGYTF. This rearrangement joins TRBV11-2 to TRBJ1-2; 9 positions match TRBD1. The trim removed 4 bases at V and 4 bases at J, leaving 7 bases unmatched. Germline CDR1 SGHAT, CDR2 FQNNGV. CDR3 length equals 15 residues.

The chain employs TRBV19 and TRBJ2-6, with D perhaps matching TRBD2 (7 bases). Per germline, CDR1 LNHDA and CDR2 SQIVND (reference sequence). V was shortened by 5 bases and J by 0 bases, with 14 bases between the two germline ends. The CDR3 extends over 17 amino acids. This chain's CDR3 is CASSPGGPLSGANVLTF. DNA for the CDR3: TGTGCCAGTAGTCCGGGGGGCCCCCTCTCTGGGGCCAACGTCCTGACTTTC.

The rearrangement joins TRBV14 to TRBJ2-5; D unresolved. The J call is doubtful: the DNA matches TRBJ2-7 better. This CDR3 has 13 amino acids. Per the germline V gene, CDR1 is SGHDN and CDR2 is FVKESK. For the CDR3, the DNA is TGTGCCAGCAGCCAAGGGGAAACCTACGAGCAGTACTTC. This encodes CASSQGETYEQYF.

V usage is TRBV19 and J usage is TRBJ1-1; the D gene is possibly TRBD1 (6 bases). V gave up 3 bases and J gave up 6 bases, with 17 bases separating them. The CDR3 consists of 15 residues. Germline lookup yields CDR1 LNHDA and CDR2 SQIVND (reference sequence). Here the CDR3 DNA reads TGTGCCAGTAGTATTGCCAGGGGTGGGGTGGCTGAAGCTTTCTTT. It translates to CASSIARGGVAEAFF.

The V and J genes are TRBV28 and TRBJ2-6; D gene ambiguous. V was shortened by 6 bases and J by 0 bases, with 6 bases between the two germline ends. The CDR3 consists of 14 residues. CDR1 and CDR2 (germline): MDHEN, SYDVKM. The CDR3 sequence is CASSRSSGANVLTF. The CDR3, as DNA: TGTGCCAGCAGCAGAAGCTCTGGGGCCAACGTCCTGACTTTC.

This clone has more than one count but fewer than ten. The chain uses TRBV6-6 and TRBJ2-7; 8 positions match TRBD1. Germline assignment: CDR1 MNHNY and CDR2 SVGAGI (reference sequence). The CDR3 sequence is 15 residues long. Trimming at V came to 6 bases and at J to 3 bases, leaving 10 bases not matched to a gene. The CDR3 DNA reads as TGTGCCAGCAGGGAGAAAGGACAGGGACACTACGAGCAGTACTTC. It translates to CASREKGQGHYEQYF.

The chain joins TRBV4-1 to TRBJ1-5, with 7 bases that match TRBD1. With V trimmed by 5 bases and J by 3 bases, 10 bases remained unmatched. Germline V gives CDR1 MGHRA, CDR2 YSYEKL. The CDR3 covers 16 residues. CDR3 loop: CASSAGQDNLNQPQHF. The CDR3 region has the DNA TGCGCCAGCAGCGCAGGACAGGACAATCTCAATCAGCCCCAGCATTTT.